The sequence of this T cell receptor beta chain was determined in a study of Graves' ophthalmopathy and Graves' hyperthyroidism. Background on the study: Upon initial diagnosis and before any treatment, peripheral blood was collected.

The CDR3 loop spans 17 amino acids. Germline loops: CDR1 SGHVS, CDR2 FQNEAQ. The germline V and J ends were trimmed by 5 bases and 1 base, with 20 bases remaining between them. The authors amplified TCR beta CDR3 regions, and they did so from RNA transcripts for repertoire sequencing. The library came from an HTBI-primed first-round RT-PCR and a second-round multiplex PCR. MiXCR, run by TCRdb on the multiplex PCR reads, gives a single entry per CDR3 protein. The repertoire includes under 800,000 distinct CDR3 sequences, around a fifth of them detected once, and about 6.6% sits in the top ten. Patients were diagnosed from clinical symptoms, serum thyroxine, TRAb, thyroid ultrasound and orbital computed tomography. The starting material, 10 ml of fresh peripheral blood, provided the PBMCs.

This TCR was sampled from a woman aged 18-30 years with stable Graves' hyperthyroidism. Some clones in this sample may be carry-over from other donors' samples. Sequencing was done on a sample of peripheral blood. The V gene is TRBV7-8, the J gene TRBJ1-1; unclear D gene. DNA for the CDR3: TGTGCCAGCAGCCCATATCGGGTAGGGTACTCGAACACTGAAGCTTTCTTT. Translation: CASSPYRVGYSNTEAFF. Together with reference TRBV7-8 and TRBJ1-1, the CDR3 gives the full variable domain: GAGVSQSPRYKVAKRGQDVALRCDPISGHVSLFWYQQALGQGPEFLTYFQNEAQLDKSGLPSDRFFAERPEGSVSTLKIQRTQQEDSAVYLCASSPYRVGYSNTEAFFGQGTRLTVV.